One sample yielded the 21 T cell receptor beta chains listed below, sequenced in a study of post-analysis software for immune sequencing data. Their antigen targets remain unknown. Unique-molecular-identifier-tagged TCR beta cDNA libraries were used. TCRdb reprocessed the PCR reads via MiXCR and lists one record per CDR3 protein. The table has over 150,000 distinct CDR3 sequences, roughly 31% seen once. Overall study results and limits: Among several TRBV segments more frequent in patients than controls were TRBV5-6, TRBV5-1 and TRBV20-1.

The material sequenced was blood. These receptors were obtained from a girl between 5 and 17 years old with multiple sclerosis.

The rearrangement links TRBV2 to TRBJ2-6; 9 bases agree with TRBD1. The CDR3 loop spans 18 amino acids. Germline values: CDR1 SNHLY, CDR2 FYNNEI. Trimming cost V 6 bases and J 0 bases; bases outside gene matches: 9. CDR3: CASSNRGPGRSGANVLTF. The CDR3 DNA follows: TGTGCCAGCAGCAACAGGGGGCCAGGCCGCTCTGGGGCCAACGTCCTGACTTTC.

J is TRBJ2-5 and V is TRBV30; D is ambiguous. From germline, CDR1 is GTSNPN and CDR2 SVGIG (reference sequence). V gave up 3 bases and J gave up 1 base, with 9 bases separating them. This CDR3 is built from 13 residues. The CDR3 loop is CAWSKQPQETQYF. CDR3 in DNA: TGTGCCTGGAGCAAACAACCCCAAGAGACCCAGTACTTC.

This chain joins TRBV12-3 or TRBV12-4 and TRBJ2-7; D is possibly TRBD2 (6 bases). This CDR3 contains 16 residues. The ends were cut back, 3 bases at V and 7 bases at J, with 22 bases in the middle. Here the CDR3 reads CASSFMGRGGRGEQYF. The DNA of the CDR3 is TGTGCCAGCAGTTTTATGGGGCGGGGAGGAAGAGGTGAGCAGTACTTC.

Only a few counts were recorded for this clonotype. This may arise from a read error, as a much more abundant clone is one base away. The V gene is TRBV6-1, the J gene TRBJ2-7, with TRBD2 as a possible D gene (6 bases). CDR1 and CDR2 from the germline V gene are MNHNS and SASEGT. This CDR3 contains 14 residues. The CDR3 here is CVIDRTILSYEQYF. CDR3 coding DNA: TGTGTCATCGATAGGACTATCCTCTCCTACGAGCAGTACTTC.

This clonotype was detected many times. The rearrangement joins TRBV11-1 to TRBJ2-5; D not resolved. The germline gives CDR1 SGHAT, CDR2 FQDESV (reference sequence). The germline V and J ends were trimmed by 3 bases and 1 base, with 3 bases remaining between them. The CDR3 extends over 12 amino acids. DNA for the CDR3: TGTGCCAGCAGCTTTACCCAAGAGACCCAGTACTTC. Translating it yields CASSFTQETQYF.

Notes on this clonotype: An end of the junction does not agree with germline; a read error may underlie this. The chain carries TRBV10-3 and TRBJ2-7; D may be TRBD2 (5 bases). CDR1 is ENHRY and CDR2 is SYGVKD in the germline V gene. This CDR3 has 12 residues. The CDR3 is CAISVGEETQDF. The CDR3, as DNA: TGTGCCATCAGTGTCGGGGAAGAGACCCAGGACTTC.

This clonotype turned up a few times. This chain joins TRBV14 and TRBJ2-1, with TRBD2 as a possible D gene (6 bases). CDR3 length: 16 amino acids. The V end was cut by 5 bases, the J end by 0 bases, with 14 bases between. Germline V lookup: CDR1 SGHDN, CDR2 FVKESK. The CDR3 here is CASSGRDSPSYNEQFF. CDR3 DNA sequence: TGTGCCAGCAGCGGGCGGGACTCCCCCTCCTACAATGAGCAGTTCTTC.

This clonotype was detected ten times or more. The gene calls are TRBV27 and TRBJ2-7; 10 bases agree with TRBD2. This CDR3 spans 16 amino acids. Germline-derived CDR1 and CDR2 are MNHEY and SMNVEV (reference sequence). V lost 3 bases to trimming and J lost 3 bases; unmatched junction nucleotides: 8. CDR3 amino acids: CASSLDSGTSVYEQYF. The CDR3, as DNA: TGTGCCAGCAGTTTGGATTCCGGGACTAGCGTCTACGAGCAGTACTTC.

This clonotype was observed at least ten times. The chain employs TRBV12-3 or TRBV12-4 and TRBJ2-1, with a weak D call TRBD2 (6 bases). CDR3 length: 15 amino acids. The V and J ends lost 6 bases and 5 bases respectively, with 17 bases between them. The CDR3 here is CASRLTSRYDNEQFF. In DNA, the CDR3 is TGTGCCAGCAGACTAACTAGCAGATACGACAATGAGCAGTTCTTC.

Comment on this clonotype: At one of its ends the junction is not consistent with the germline gene, which may arise from a read error. The V gene is TRBV7-2, the J gene TRBJ2-1; D gene ambiguous. Germline V gene data show CDR1 as SGHTA and CDR2 as FQGNSA. This CDR3 has 13 residues. Here the CDR3 reads CASSERVYSEQFF. The CDR3 bases are TGTGCCAGCAGCGAACGGGTTTACAGTGAGCAGTTCTTC.

This clonotype has just a few counts. The germline gene is not matched at one end of the junction; a read error may be the cause. This chain connects TRBV5-5 to TRBJ2-1; tentative D call: TRBD2 (5 bases). CDR3 length: 12 residues. The germline CDR1 and CDR2 sequences are SGHKS and YYEKEE (reference sequence). CDR3 sequence reads: CANSLEAGEQFF. The CDR3 nucleotides read TGTGCCAACAGCTTGGAGGCGGGTGAGCAGTTCTTC.

This clonotype was recorded a few times. It may be a read error: a sequence one base away is much more abundant. This chain uses TRBV5-6 with TRBJ2-5, with TRBD1 as a possible D gene (5 bases). From germline, CDR1 is SGHDT and CDR2 YYEEEE. This CDR3 comprises 15 residues. V was clipped by 6 bases and J by 2 bases, with 17 bases between them. The CDR3 is CASTTRAVGQETQYF. CDR3 coding DNA: TGTGCCAGCACCACCAGGGCTGTGGGACAAGAGACCCAGTACTTC.

At least ten counts were recorded for this clonotype. The V call is TRBV9, the J call TRBJ2-3; the match to TRBD1 covers 8 bases. Germline V lookup: CDR1 SGDLS, CDR2 YYNGEE. Trimming removed 4 bases from V and 2 bases from J; junction bases left unmatched: 9. This CDR3 comprises 16 residues. The CDR3 reads CASSPRTGSFTDTQYF. CDR3 bases: TGTGCCAGCAGCCCCCGGACAGGGAGTTTCACAGATACGCAGTATTTT.

This clonotype was seen once. A much larger clonotype is one base distant, so this may be a read error. V and J are TRBV12-3 or TRBV12-4 and TRBJ2-7, with D uncertain. This CDR3 comprises 13 residues. CDR3 nucleotide sequence: TGTGCCAGCACTTTAGATCCAGACGACGAGCAGTACTTC. Translated, it gives CASTLDPDDEQYF.

This clonotype was counted only a few times. The chain is built from TRBV27 and TRBJ2-1; TRBD1 is a possible D gene (6 bases). This CDR3 has 14 residues. CDR1 and CDR2 from the germline V gene are MNHEY and SMNVEV (reference sequence). Between the trimmed V and J ends, which lost 5 bases and 6 bases, there was a span of 14 bases. The CDR3 region is CASSRKQGFNEQFF. The CDR3 nucleotides read TGTGCCAGCAGTAGAAAACAGGGTTTCAATGAGCAGTTCTTC.

The gene calls are TRBV19 and TRBJ1-5; D uncertain. The length of the CDR3 is 13 residues. The germline V and J ends were trimmed by 7 bases and 5 bases, with 12 bases remaining between them. Germline V gives CDR1 LNHDA, CDR2 SQIVND (reference sequence). CDR3 bases: TGTGCCAGTATGTTGGGTAGGGATCAGCCCCAGCATTTT. Translation: CASMLGRDQPQHF.

Many counts were recorded for this clonotype. This chain links TRBV20-1 with TRBJ2-1, with D uncertain. This CDR3 spans 13 amino acids. From germline, CDR1 is DFQATT and CDR2 SNEGSKA (reference sequence). Between the trimmed V and J ends, which lost 5 bases and 5 bases, there was a span of 13 bases. This CDR3 is CSALFLVHNEQFF. In DNA form, the CDR3 reads TGCAGTGCTCTGTTCCTAGTACACAATGAGCAGTTCTTC.

This clonotype was seen many times. The rearrangement joins TRBV27 to TRBJ2-3, with 8 bases matching TRBD2. From germline, CDR1 is MNHEY and CDR2 SMNVEV (reference sequence). The CDR3 is 16 amino acids. Losses at the gene ends were 1 base for V and 4 bases for J; bases not matched to a gene: 7. The CDR3 sequence: CASSLWSGSPPDTQYF. The CDR3 nucleotides are TGTGCCAGCAGTTTATGGAGCGGGAGCCCCCCAGATACGCAGTATTTT.

There are many counts of this clonotype. The V call is TRBV4-2, the J call TRBJ2-7; D not resolved. With 3 bases removed from V and 4 bases from J, the gap between germline ends came to 10 bases. The CDR3 is 13 amino acids. Germline V gene sequence: CDR1 LGHNA, CDR2 YNFKEQ. This CDR3 reads CASSHVDLYEQYF. The CDR3 bases are TGTGCCAGCAGCCATGTCGACTTGTACGAGCAGTACTTC.

As regards this clonotype: A much more abundant neighbour one base away suggests this may be a read error. The J gene is TRBJ2-3, the V gene TRBV20-1; 11 bases are shared with TRBD2. Unmatched junction bases numbered 2, after V lost 4 bases and J lost 2 bases. The germline V gene has CDR1 DFQATT and CDR2 SNEGSKA (reference sequence). The CDR3 is 14 amino acids. The CDR3 DNA reads TGCAGTGCTACACTAGCGGGAGTCACAGATACGCAGTATTTT. Protein product: CSATLAGVTDTQYF.

This clonotype occurred many times. The chain recombines TRBV6-1 with TRBJ2-7; 10 bases are shared with TRBD2. Germline V gives CDR1 MNHNS, CDR2 SASEGT. The trim removed 6 bases at V and 6 bases at J, leaving 8 bases unmatched. The CDR3 is 14 residues long. In DNA form, the CDR3 reads TGTGCCAGCAGACTAGCGGGATCTCAAAGCGAGCAGTACTTC. Protein: CASRLAGSQSEQYF.